One and the same sample provided the 22 T cell receptor beta chains below, sequenced in a study of response to subunit inactivated influenza vaccine. TCRdb reprocessed the RT-PCR reads via MiXCR and lists one record per CDR3 protein. The data contain 700,000 to 900,000 distinct CDR3 sequences, less than 25% of them singletons. Source: PBMCs from blood, taken roughly 5 days after vaccination. The receptors derive from a man aged 50-59 years who received an inactivated influenza vaccine.

This clonotype showed up just a few times. The chain has TRBV5-1 and TRBJ2-1; D may be TRBD2 (6 bases). The CDR3 is made up of 15 amino acids. Germline lookup yields CDR1 SGHRS and CDR2 YFSETQ. The germline V and J ends were trimmed by 2 bases and 0 bases, with 9 bases remaining between them. The CDR3 DNA reads TGCGCCAGCAGCTTCCGCGGGGACTCCTACAATGAGCAGTTCTTC. Encoded protein: CASSFRGDSYNEQFF.

In this sample, this clonotype turned up once. The chain recombines TRBV7-2 with TRBJ2-7; D perhaps matches TRBD1 (8 bases). Trimming removed 0 bases at V and 7 bases at J, with 16 bases between. The CDR3 loop spans 15 amino acids. CDR1 SGHTA and CDR2 FQGNSA come from the germline V gene. CDR3 DNA sequence: TGTGCCAGCAGCTTAGCCCAGGGGGCCGGGGGGGAGCAGTACTTC. Protein product: CASSLAQGAGGEQYF.

This clonotype was seen many times. The chain links TRBV12-3 or TRBV12-4 to TRBJ1-5, with D perhaps matching TRBD1 (5 bases). This CDR3 has 13 residues. V gave up 3 bases and J gave up 7 bases, with 10 bases separating them. CDR3 region: CASSFGGEQPQHF. The CDR3 DNA reads TGTGCCAGCAGTTTCGGGGGGGAGCAGCCCCAGCATTTT.

Here the CDR3 reads CSAATPSSYEQYF. For the CDR3, the DNA is TGCAGTGCCGCGACCCCAAGCTCCTACGAGCAGTACTTC. The rearrangement joins TRBV20-1 to TRBJ2-7, with unresolved D. V was cut by 6 bases and J by 0 bases, with 12 bases left in between. Per the germline V gene, CDR1 is DFQATT and CDR2 is SNEGSKA (reference sequence). The CDR3 spans 13 residues.

This clonotype was counted only a few times. The genes are TRBV27 and TRBJ2-3, with 9 bases that match TRBD2. The CDR3 runs to 16 residues. J lost 5 bases, V lost 4 bases, and 10 bases had no gene match. From germline, CDR1 is MNHEY and CDR2 SMNVEV (reference sequence). The CDR3 region has the DNA TGTGCCAGCAGTTGGCCGAGTAGCGGGGGCTTAGATACGCAGTATTTT. Translating it yields CASSWPSSGGLDTQYF.

This clonotype was counted many times. The J gene is TRBJ1-2, the V gene TRBV12-3 or TRBV12-4, with D perhaps matching TRBD1 (5 bases). The CDR3 extends over 13 amino acids. The V end was cut by 5 bases, the J end by 1 base, with 8 bases between. The chain's CDR3 is CASSHGGNYGYTF. The CDR3 DNA reads TGTGCCAGCAGTCACGGGGGTAACTATGGCTACACCTTC.

The V gene is TRBV6-2 or TRBV6-3, the J gene TRBJ2-1, with TRBD2 matching over 12 bases. CDR3 length: 18 residues. V shed 4 bases and J 0 bases; nucleotides not matched to a gene: 7. The germline V gene has CDR1 MNHEY and CDR2 SVGEGT. The CDR3: CASSWGLAGGLSYNEQFF. In DNA, the CDR3 is TGTGCCAGCAGTTGGGGACTAGCGGGCGGCCTCTCCTACAATGAGCAGTTCTTC.

To note about this clonotype: A single base separates this from a much larger clone, so it may be a read error. This chain uses TRBV29-1 with TRBJ2-7; 9 bases fit TRBD2. Germline lookup yields CDR1 SQVTM and CDR2 ANQGSEA. The CDR3 is 13 residues long. The CDR3 sequence: CSVEMPTSGQHYF. CDR3 nucleotide sequence: TGCAGCGTTGAAATGCCGACTAGCGGACAGCACTACTTC.

V gene TRBV15 combines with J gene TRBJ1-2; D gene unclear. Trimming stripped 2 bases from V and 2 bases from J, with 15 bases between. Per germline, CDR1 LNHNV and CDR2 YYDKDF (reference sequence). This CDR3 is 16 amino acids long. CDR3: CATSRRPPERNYGYTF. The DNA for the CDR3 is TGTGCCACCAGCAGACGACCTCCAGAACGGAACTATGGCTACACCTTC.

At least ten counts were recorded for this clonotype. J is TRBJ2-7 and V is TRBV5-1, with D possibly matching TRBD2 (6 bases). The ends were cut back, 4 bases at V and 3 bases at J, with 17 bases in the middle. This CDR3 contains 15 residues. Germline values: CDR1 SGHRS, CDR2 YFSETQ. CDR3 protein: CASSLQTSRLYEQYF. DNA for the CDR3: TGCGCCAGCAGCCTACAGACTAGTAGGCTCTACGAGCAGTACTTC. The full variable domain, completed using reference TRBV5-1 and TRBJ2-7, is KAGVTQTPRYLIKTRGQQVTLSCSPISGHRSVSWYQQTPGQGLQFLFEYFSETQRNKGNFPGRFSGRQFSNSRSEMNVSTLELGDSALYLCASSLQTSRLYEQYFGPGTRLTVT.

The V call is TRBV4-2, the J call TRBJ1-4, with a tentative D call TRBD1 (6 bases). Germline lookup yields CDR1 LGHNA and CDR2 YNFKEQ. This CDR3 has 15 residues. V was shortened by 1 base and J by 1 base, with 7 bases between the two germline ends. The CDR3 DNA is TGTGCCAGCAGCCAAGTACAGGGAACTAATGAAAAACTGTTTTTT. The encoded protein is CASSQVQGTNEKLFF.

This clonotype has just a few counts. The CDR3 loop reads CASSLDRWAGELFF. For the CDR3, the DNA is TGTGCCAGCAGCTTAGATCGTTGGGCCGGGGAGCTGTTTTTT. The chain carries TRBV7-9 and TRBJ2-2; D is unresolved. Trimming cost V 1 base and J 6 bases, with 9 bases left between them. This CDR3 spans 14 amino acids. CDR1 and CDR2 (germline): SEHNR, FQNEAQ (reference sequence).

V and J are TRBV4-1 and TRBJ2-3; D possibly matches TRBD1 or TRBD2 (5 bases each). Germline V gene data show CDR1 as MGHRA and CDR2 as YSYEKL. The CDR3 extends over 15 amino acids. The germline V and J ends were trimmed by 3 bases and 4 bases, with 14 bases remaining between them. DNA of the CDR3: TGCGCCAGCAGCCAGTACGATCGGGGCGCAGATACGCAGTATTTT. This gives the protein CASSQYDRGADTQYF.

V usage is TRBV11-2 and J usage is TRBJ2-7, with a weak D call TRBD1 (6 bases). Germline V lookup: CDR1 SGHAT, CDR2 FQNNGV. The V end was cut by 4 bases, the J end by 2 bases, with 12 bases between. This CDR3 region has 14 residues. The CDR3, as DNA: TGTGCCAGCAGCTGGGGCAGGGGCCCCTACGAGCAGTACTTC. It encodes CASSWGRGPYEQYF.

There are many counts of this clonotype. J is TRBJ2-1 and V is TRBV20-1; D gene ambiguous. Germline loops: CDR1 DFQATT, CDR2 SNEGSKA (reference sequence). The length of the CDR3 is 12 residues. Trimming took off 6 bases at V and 10 bases at J, with 16 bases between the two ends. For the CDR3, the DNA is TGCAGTGCCGTGGTTACCGTCCTGGAGCAGTTCTTC. Encoded protein: CSAVVTVLEQFF.

The V call is TRBV5-5, the J call TRBJ2-6; 10 nucleotides line up with TRBD1. Germline V gives CDR1 SGHKS, CDR2 YYEKEE (reference sequence). This CDR3 has 15 amino acids. V was clipped by 5 bases and J by 4 bases; unmatched bases: 3. The CDR3 loop is CASRRQGAGANVLTF. The DNA for the CDR3 is TGTGCCAGCAGACGACAGGGGGCCGGGGCCAACGTCCTGACTTTC. The full variable domain, in which reference TRBV5-5 and TRBJ2-6 provide the parts outside the CDR3, is DAGVTQSPTHLIKTRGQQVTLRCSPISGHKSVSWYQQVLGQGPQFIFQYYEKEERGRGNFPDRFSARQFPNYSSELNVNALLLGDSALYLCASRRQGAGANVLTFGAGSRLTVL.

This clonotype was found a few times. This sequence joins TRBV6-2 or TRBV6-3 and TRBJ2-5; maybe TRBD1 (6 bases). Germline V gives CDR1 MNHEY, CDR2 SVGEGT. The ends were cut back, 3 bases at V and 3 bases at J, with 17 bases in the middle. This CDR3 comprises 16 residues. The CDR3 nucleotides read TGTGCCAGCAGTTATTCACGAGGGGACACCAAAGAGACCCAGTACTTC. This codes for CASSYSRGDTKETQYF.

The chain couples TRBV7-9 to TRBJ2-1; D is unclear. V was clipped by 2 bases and J by 6 bases, with 17 bases between them. CDR1 and CDR2 (germline): SEHNR, FQNEAQ (reference sequence). The CDR3 totals 16 residues. CDR3 DNA sequence: TGTGCCAGCAGCTTAACGGGCAGCCTGGTTTTCAATGAGCAGTTCTTC. It yields the protein CASSLTGSLVFNEQFF.

This clonotype was observed a handful of times. V is TRBV20-1 and J is TRBJ2-1, with TRBD2 identical over 10 bases. There are 12 residues in the CDR3. Germline V gene data show CDR1 as DFQATT and CDR2 as SNEGSKA (reference sequence). V was clipped by 6 bases and J by 6 bases; unmatched bases: 2. The CDR3, as DNA: TGCAGTGCCAGACTAGCGGGCAATGAGCAGTTCTTC. This sequence encodes CSARLAGNEQFF.

This clonotype was counted only a few times. The chain uses TRBV20-1 and TRBJ2-1, with D uncertain. The CDR3 sequence is 14 residues long. Trimming stripped 3 bases from V and 0 bases from J, with 9 bases between. Germline lookup yields CDR1 DFQATT and CDR2 SNEGSKA (reference sequence). The CDR3 reads CSASRRSSYNEQFF. The CDR3 region has the DNA TGCAGTGCTAGCCGAAGGAGCTCCTACAATGAGCAGTTCTTC.

This clonotype was observed a handful of times. V and J are TRBV5-1 and TRBJ2-5; 9 bases agree with TRBD1. The germline V gene encodes CDR1 SGHRS and CDR2 YFSETQ. V lost 4 bases, J lost 7 bases, and 8 bases stayed unmatched. The CDR3 runs to 14 residues. The CDR3 coding sequence is TGCGCCAGCAGCGGAGGGACAGGGCGGCGGACCCAGTACTTC. It yields the protein CASSGGTGRRTQYF.

The chain is built from TRBV12-3 or TRBV12-4 and TRBJ2-1; TRBD2 agrees at 13 bases. V lost 6 bases, J lost 10 bases, and 6 bases stayed unmatched. This CDR3 spans 14 amino acids. The CDR3 coding sequence is TGTGCCAGCAGCCCGACTAGCGGGGGGAGAGAGCAGTTCTTC. The encoded protein is CASSPTSGGREQFF.